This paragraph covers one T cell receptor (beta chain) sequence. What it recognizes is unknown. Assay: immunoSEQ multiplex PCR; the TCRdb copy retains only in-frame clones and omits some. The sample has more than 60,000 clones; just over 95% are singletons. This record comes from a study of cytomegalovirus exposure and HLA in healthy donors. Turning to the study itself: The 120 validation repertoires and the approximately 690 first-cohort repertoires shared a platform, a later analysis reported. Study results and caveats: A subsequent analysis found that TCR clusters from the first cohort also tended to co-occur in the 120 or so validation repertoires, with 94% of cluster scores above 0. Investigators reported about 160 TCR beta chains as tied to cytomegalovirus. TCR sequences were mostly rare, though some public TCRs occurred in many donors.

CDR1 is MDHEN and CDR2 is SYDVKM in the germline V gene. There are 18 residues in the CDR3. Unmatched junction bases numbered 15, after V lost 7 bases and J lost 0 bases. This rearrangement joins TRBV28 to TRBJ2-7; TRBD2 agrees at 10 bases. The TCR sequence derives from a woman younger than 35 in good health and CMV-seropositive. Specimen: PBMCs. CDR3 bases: TGTGCCAGCACCACGTACGCCGGGGCTAGCGGGAGCTCCTACGAGCAGTACTTC. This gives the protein CASTTYAGASGSSYEQYF.